The following is a T cell receptor beta chain sequence with its context. These data belong to a study of blood T cell repertoires in COVID-19. Germline V gene sequence: CDR1 SGHTA, CDR2 FQGNSA. V was pared by 5 bases and J by 8 bases, with 15 bases between. CDR3 length equals 13 residues. In the study's own analysis: Estimated nucleated cell counts came from reference gene primer amplification. Repertoires were generated with immunoSEQ multiplex PCR, while TCRdb's copy carries only in-frame clones and drops some. That table supplies the V and J calls and clone size; D and trimming were determined from the DNA. Of roughly 290,000 clones detected, approximately 91% appear once; the ten largest clones hold around 13%.

The sequencing input was peripheral blood. The origin of this receptor is a woman aged 60-75 years with acute or convalescent COVID-19. V and J are TRBV7-2 and TRBJ1-2; D is undetermined. The CDR3 region has the DNA TGTGCCAGCAGCCCCGGGCACCAGCGGGGCTACACCTTC. It yields the protein CASSPGHQRGYTF. The entire variable domain, with the rest obtained from reference TRBV7-2 and TRBJ1-2, is as follows: GAGVSQSPSNKVTEKGKDVELRCDPISGHTALYWYRQSLGQGLEFLIYFQGNSAPDKSGLPSDRFSAERTGGSVSTLTIQRTQQEDSAVYLCASSPGHQRGYTFGSGTRLTVV.